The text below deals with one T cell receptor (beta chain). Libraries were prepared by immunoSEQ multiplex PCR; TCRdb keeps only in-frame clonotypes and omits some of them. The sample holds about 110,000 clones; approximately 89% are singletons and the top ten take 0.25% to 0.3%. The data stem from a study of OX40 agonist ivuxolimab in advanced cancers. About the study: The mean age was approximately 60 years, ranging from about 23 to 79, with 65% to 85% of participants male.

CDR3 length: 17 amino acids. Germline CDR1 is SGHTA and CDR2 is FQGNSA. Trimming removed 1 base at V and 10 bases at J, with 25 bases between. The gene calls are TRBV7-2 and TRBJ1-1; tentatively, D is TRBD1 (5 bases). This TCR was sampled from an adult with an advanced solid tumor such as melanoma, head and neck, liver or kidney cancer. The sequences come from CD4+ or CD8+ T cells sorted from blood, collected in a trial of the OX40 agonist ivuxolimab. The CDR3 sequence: CASSLEGPGRGVIGAFF. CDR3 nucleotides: TGTGCCAGCAGCTTAGAGGGTCCCGGTAGGGGTGTTATTGGAGCTTTCTTT.